Listed below are T cell receptor beta chains from one sample, sequenced in a study of T cell responses to AZD1222 COVID-19 vaccine. The protocol was immunoSEQ multiplex PCR, while the TCRdb copy is restricted to in-frame clones and leaves out a portion. Of about 99,000 clones in the sample, around 90% were seen once. The sample here was peripheral blood, taken on day 0 of AZD1222 vaccination. The receptors derive from an adult in good health. Each CDR3 is given with its conserved first and last residue. D genes are given only for firm matches. Clone size is shown for a subset of rows, as once, few, many or a class of expanded clone.

V gene: TRBV19; D gene: -; clone size: once; J gene: TRBJ1-1; CDR3 protein: CASSSMNTEAFF; CDR3 DNA: TGTGCCAGTAGTTCCATGAACACTGAAGCTTTCTTT
V gene: TRBV19; D gene: TRBD1; clone size: -; J gene: TRBJ1-2; CDR3 protein: CASRDRGNYGYTF; CDR3 DNA: TGTGCCAGTAGGGACAGGGGGAACTATGGCTACACCTTC
V gene: TRBV5-6; D gene: -; clone size: -; J gene: TRBJ1-5; CDR3 protein: CASSLASWGNQPQHF; CDR3 DNA: TGTGCCAGCAGCTTGGCCTCATGGGGCAATCAGCCCCAGCATTTT
V gene: TRBV19; D gene: -; clone size: -; J gene: TRBJ2-2; CDR3 protein: CASSQDRARAGELFF; CDR3 DNA: TGTGCCAGTAGTCAGGACAGAGCCAGGGCCGGGGAGCTGTTTTTT
V gene: TRBV30; D gene: TRBD1; clone size: -; J gene: TRBJ1-2; CDR3 protein: CAWTGQEGYGYTF; CDR3 DNA: TGTGCCTGGACCGGACAGGAGGGCTATGGCTACACCTTC
V gene: TRBV29-1; D gene: TRBD1; clone size: -; J gene: TRBJ2-1; CDR3 protein: CSVERGQRSSYNEQFF; CDR3 DNA: TGCAGCGTTGAACGGGGACAGCGGAGCTCCTACAATGAGCAGTTCTTC
V gene: TRBV4-1; D gene: TRBD1; clone size: -; J gene: TRBJ1-5; CDR3 protein: CASSQGRGWGRGYNQPQHF; CDR3 DNA: TGCGCCAGCAGCCAAGGTAGGGGGTGGGGCAGGGGGTACAATCAGCCCCAGCATTTT
V gene: TRBV6-5; D gene: TRBD2; clone size: -; J gene: TRBJ2-1; CDR3 protein: CASSRLAGANEQFF; CDR3 DNA: TGTGCCAGCAGTAGACTAGCGGGGGCCAATGAGCAGTTCTTC
V gene: TRBV28; D gene: TRBD1; clone size: -; J gene: TRBJ1-5; CDR3 protein: CASSCRNRDRDAYSNQPQHF; CDR3 DNA: TGTGCCAGCAGCTGCAGGAATCGGGACAGGGATGCCTATAGCAATCAGCCCCAGCATTTT
V gene: TRBV28; D gene: -; clone size: -; J gene: TRBJ1-1; CDR3 protein: CATKQGAMNTEAFF; CDR3 DNA: TGTGCCACAAAACAGGGCGCAATGAACACTGAAGCTTTCTTT
V gene: TRBV10-3; D gene: -; clone size: -; J gene: TRBJ1-1; CDR3 protein: CAITETLNTEAFF; CDR3 DNA: TGTGCCATCACTGAAACACTGAACACTGAAGCTTTCTTT
V gene: TRBV5-8; D gene: TRBD2; clone size: -; J gene: TRBJ2-3; CDR3 protein: CASSPRLAGGHDTQYF; CDR3 DNA: TGTGCCAGCAGCCCTAGACTAGCGGGGGGGCACGATACGCAGTATTTT
V gene: TRBV5-4; D gene: -; clone size: -; J gene: TRBJ1-6; CDR3 protein: CASSLDTNSPLHF; CDR3 DNA: TGTGCCAGCAGCTTGGACACGAACTCACCCCTCCACTTT
V gene: TRBV10-3; D gene: -; clone size: -; J gene: TRBJ1-5; CDR3 protein: CAISESAIGRGGQPQHF; CDR3 DNA: TGTGCCATCAGTGAGTCGGCGATCGGAAGGGGAGGTCAGCCCCAGCATTTT
V gene: TRBV19; D gene: TRBD1; clone size: -; J gene: TRBJ1-1; CDR3 protein: CASIGTGRKAFF; CDR3 DNA: TGTGCCAGTATTGGGACAGGGCGAAAAGCTTTCTTT
V gene: TRBV5-1; D gene: -; clone size: -; J gene: TRBJ2-5; CDR3 protein: CASSLVFGETQYF; CDR3 DNA: TGCGCCAGCAGCTTGGTATTTGGGGAGACCCAGTACTTC
V gene: TRBV5-4; D gene: -; clone size: -; J gene: TRBJ2-1; CDR3 protein: CATAPWGWDNEQFF; CDR3 DNA: TGTGCCACCGCTCCCTGGGGTTGGGACAATGAGCAGTTCTTC
V gene: TRBV5-4; D gene: -; clone size: -; J gene: TRBJ1-1; CDR3 protein: CASSSAGWDTEAFF; CDR3 DNA: TGTGCCAGCAGCTCTGCTGGATGGGACACTGAAGCTTTCTTT
V gene: TRBV18; D gene: -; clone size: -; J gene: TRBJ1-1; CDR3 protein: CASSPPQGLANTEAFF; CDR3 DNA: TGTGCCAGCTCACCCCCCCAGGGCCTTGCGAACACTGAAGCTTTCTTT
V gene: TRBV2; D gene: TRBD1; clone size: -; J gene: TRBJ1-2; CDR3 protein: CASSDTGGLVGYTF; CDR3 DNA: TGTGCCAGCAGTGACACAGGGGGCTTGGTTGGCTACACCTTC
V gene: TRBV28; D gene: -; clone size: few; J gene: TRBJ1-1; CDR3 protein: CASSLYSGYTEAFF; CDR3 DNA: TGTGCCAGCAGTTTATACTCCGGATACACTGAAGCTTTCTTT
V gene: TRBV7-2; D gene: -; clone size: -; J gene: TRBJ1-5; CDR3 protein: CASSLALGLSNQPQHF; CDR3 DNA: TGTGCCAGCAGCTTAGCGCTTGGGCTTAGCAATCAGCCCCAGCATTTT
V gene: TRBV10-3; D gene: -; clone size: -; J gene: TRBJ1-2; CDR3 protein: CAISDSSNYGYTF; CDR3 DNA: TGTGCCATCAGCGACAGCTCTAACTATGGCTACACCTTC
V gene: TRBV29-1; D gene: -; clone size: -; J gene: TRBJ1-6; CDR3 protein: CSARTWGKQGSSYNSPLHF; CDR3 DNA: TGCAGCGCCCGCACCTGGGGAAAACAGGGAAGCTCCTATAATTCACCCCTCCACTTT
V gene: TRBV6-5; D gene: TRBD1; clone size: -; J gene: TRBJ1-2; CDR3 protein: CASTRDRNTNYGYTF; CDR3 DNA: TGTGCCAGCACTAGGGACAGGAACACTAACTATGGCTACACCTTC
V gene: TRBV29-1; D gene: -; clone size: -; J gene: TRBJ2-7; CDR3 protein: CSVEASGSSYEQYF; CDR3 DNA: TGCAGCGTTGAAGCCTCTGGAAGCTCCTACGAGCAGTACTTC